These 5 T cell receptor beta chains came from one sample sequenced in a study of memory CD4+ T cells and cytomegalovirus serostatus. Single viable CD3+CD4+CD8-CD45RO+ cells were sorted as the memory CD4+ T cells. Assay: immunoSEQ multiplex PCR; the TCRdb copy retains only in-frame clones and omits some. In the table there are around 25,000 clones, around three quarters of which are singletons. The sample consisted of memory CD4+ T cells from blood. The receptors were gathered from an adult in good health and CMV-seronegative.

This clone was observed a handful of times. The chain couples TRBV19 to TRBJ1-5, with D possibly TRBD1 on 6 matching bases. The CDR3 consists of 14 residues. V lost 5 bases and J lost 4, with 12 bases in between. The germline gives CDR1 LNHDA, CDR2 SQIVND (reference sequence). CDR3 loop: CASSPGHPNQPQHF. In nucleotides, the CDR3 is TGTGCCAGTAGTCCGGGACACCCTAATCAGCCCCAGCATTTT.

This chain uses TRBV15 with TRBJ2-3; the D gene is possibly TRBD2 (6 bases). The CDR3 extends over 13 amino acids. Trimming pared 6 bases from V and 4 bases from J, leaving 11 bases between. Per germline, CDR1 LNHNV and CDR2 YYDKDF (reference sequence). CDR3 sequence: CATSTDYPDTQYF. The CDR3 coding sequence is TGTGCCACCAGTACGGACTATCCAGATACGCAGTATTTT.

This clone was seen a handful of times. J is TRBJ2-5 and V is TRBV7-6; unclear D gene. Trimming removed 2 bases from V and 5 bases from J, with 9 bases in between. CDR1 is SGHVS, CDR2 FNYEAQ, per germline. CDR3 size: 13 residues. CDR3 sequence: CASSLSIAETQYF. The CDR3 coding sequence is TGTGCCAGCAGCTTATCGATCGCCGAGACCCAGTACTTC.

The chain employs TRBV5-5 and TRBJ1-1, with a weak D call TRBD1 (5 bases). The CDR3 is made up of 14 amino acids. Looked up from germline, CDR1 is SGHKS and CDR2 is YYEKEE (reference sequence). V was shortened by 3 bases and J by 6 bases, with 15 bases between the two germline ends. CDR3 sequence reads: CASSSRQRAPEAFF. CDR3 in DNA: TGTGCCAGCAGCTCACGACAGAGGGCCCCTGAAGCTTTCTTT.

V gene TRBV19 combines with J gene TRBJ1-5; 7 nucleotides match TRBD1. Per germline, CDR1 LNHDA and CDR2 SQIVND (reference sequence). This CDR3 spans 19 amino acids. V lost 4 bases, J lost 2 bases, and 17 bases stayed unmatched. This CDR3 reads CASSTPARGRWRGNQPQHF. The DNA for the CDR3 is TGTGCCAGTAGTACCCCCGCCAGGGGGAGGTGGAGGGGCAATCAGCCCCAGCATTTT.